Given below is one TCR beta chain in context. Its antigen is currently unknown. Each TCR beta library was made by quantitative 5'-RACE that incorporated molecular barcodes. TCRdb analysed the 5' RACE reads with MiXCR anew, one entry per CDR3 protein. The data hold more than 500,000 distinct CDR3 sequences, with approximately 5.3% observed a single time. These data are taken from a study of CD8 T cells in ankylosing spondylitis. Broader study findings: Characteristic, it appeared, of ankylosing spondylitis blood was a TCR beta motif of about eight highly homologous variants. Matched ankylosing spondylitis synovial fluid reportedly showed significant enrichment of disease-linked clones. Those disease-linked clones were CD8+; they were also relatively rare in peripheral blood. Previous work reported some of these motif variants in the synovial fluid and blood of reactive arthritis.

The length of the CDR3 is 16 residues. Trimming shortened V by 6 bases and J by 1 base, and 18 bases separated the two germline ends. The germline V gene has CDR1 MGHRA and CDR2 YSYEKL. The chain employs TRBV4-1 and TRBJ2-5, with D possibly being TRBD2 (6 bases). The TCR originated in a male donor with ankylosing spondylitis. The specimen sequenced was blood, either unsorted or a sorted T cell fraction (not recorded which). For the CDR3, the DNA is TGCGCCAGCAGGTCTAGGCGGGACCGCCCCCAAGAGACCCAGTACTTC. It translates to CASRSRRDRPQETQYF.